This passage covers 7 T cell receptor beta chains from one sample sequenced in a study of T cells after yellow fever vaccination. Each CDR3 protein is one row after TCRdb ran MiXCR on the 5' RACE reads. The sample carries 450,000 to 550,000 distinct CDR3 sequences, 20% to 25% recorded once. Source: PBMCs, taken less than 25 days after the first yellow fever vaccination. These receptors all stem from a man between 18 and 35 years old who received the YFV17D yellow fever vaccine.

The chain carries TRBV14 and TRBJ2-7; 11 nucleotides match TRBD2. Germline V lookup: CDR1 SGHDN, CDR2 FVKESK. V was pared by 4 bases and J by 4 bases, with 6 bases of the junction left unmatched. This CDR3 region has 15 residues. CDR3 residues: CASSPLAGAGYEQYV. The CDR3 region has the DNA TGTGCCAGCAGCCCACTAGCGGGAGCAGGTTACGAGCAGTACGTC.

This clonotype came up many times. The V and J genes are TRBV29-1 and TRBJ2-1; the match to TRBD2 covers 7 bases. After removal of 4 bases from V and 7 bases from J, the junction contained 13 bases not matched to a gene. In germline, CDR1 is SQVTM, CDR2 ANQGSEA. The CDR3 consists of 15 residues. The CDR3 DNA is TGCAGCGTTGTAAATCGGGCGGGGGTCTTAAATGAGCAGTTCTTC. Translated: CSVVNRAGVLNEQFF.

This clonotype showed up many times. The chain combines TRBV10-3 with TRBJ2-7; 11 nucleotides align to TRBD2. V shed 2 bases, J shed 2 bases, and the junction held 5 bases outside the gene matches. The CDR3 runs to 16 residues. Germline V gene lookup returns CDR1 ENHRY and CDR2 SYGVKD. DNA for the CDR3: TGTGCCATCAGTGAGGGGTCGACTAGCGGGGCCTACGAGCAGTACTTC. Encoded protein: CAISEGSTSGAYEQYF.

This clonotype was detected only a few times. The chain uses TRBV4-2 and TRBJ1-1, with TRBD1 as a possible D gene (6 bases). V was clipped by 4 bases and J by 11 bases, with 14 bases between them. Germline-derived CDR1 and CDR2 are LGHNA and YNFKEQ. This CDR3 has 12 amino acids. The CDR3: CASSPDRIRAFF. CDR3 coding DNA: TGTGCCAGCAGCCCCGACAGGATACGGGCTTTCTTT.

This clonotype has more than one count but fewer than ten. The chain joins TRBV5-1 to TRBJ2-1; 7 nucleotides line up with TRBD1. The CDR3 has 13 amino acids. The J segment lost 3 bases and the V segment lost 6 bases, leaving 3 bases of the junction unmatched. CDR1 and CDR2 from the germline V gene are SGHRS and YFSETQ. The CDR3 DNA reads as TGCGCCAGCACTAGACAGGGCTACAATGAGCAGTTCTTC. Its translation: CASTRQGYNEQFF. The whole variable domain, remainder taken from reference TRBV5-1 and TRBJ2-1, is KAGVTQTPRYLIKTRGQQVTLSCSPISGHRSVSWYQQTPGQGLQFLFEYFSETQRNKGNFPGRFSGRQFSNSRSEMNVSTLELGDSALYLCASTRQGYNEQFFGPGTRLTVL.

This clonotype was detected only a few times. The gene calls are TRBV7-2 and TRBJ2-1; possible D gene TRBD2, 5 bases. Germline CDR1 reads SGHTA; CDR2 reads FQGNSA. The CDR3 runs 13 residues. Trimming shortened V by 7 bases and J by 7 bases, and 14 bases separated the two germline ends. The DNA of the CDR3 is TGTGCCAGCACCAGGACGGGGATGAATGAGCAGTTCTTC. As protein: CASTRTGMNEQFF.

This clonotype was counted many times. The V call is TRBV28, the J call TRBJ2-2, with a possible D match to TRBD1 (6 bases). The ends were cut back, 5 bases at V and 2 bases at J, with 18 bases in the middle. The CDR3 runs 17 residues. CDR1 is MDHEN, CDR2 SYDVKM, per germline. This CDR3 reads CASSQYPRGSNTGELFF. The CDR3 coding sequence is TGTGCCAGCAGTCAATATCCTAGGGGGTCTAACACCGGGGAGCTGTTTTTT.